These 22 T cell receptor beta chains share one sample of origin, sequenced in a study of cytomegalovirus exposure and HLA in healthy donors. Measured with immunoSEQ multiplex PCR; TCRdb has only the in-frame clones, and not every one. The data hold 130,000 to 150,000 clones, with approximately 92% observed a single time. The sample taken for sequencing was PBMCs. The receptors here all came from a woman in her late teens or twenties in good health and CMV-seropositive.

The genes are TRBV28 and TRBJ1-4, with 7 bases fitting TRBD1. Germline V gene lookup returns CDR1 MDHEN and CDR2 SYDVKM. After removal of 3 bases from V and 8 bases from J, the junction contained 6 bases not matched to a gene. The CDR3 consists of 14 residues. CDR3 bases: TGTGCCAGCAGTTTCAAAGGGACAGCCGAAAAACTGTTTTTT. It translates to CASSFKGTAEKLFF.

The chain joins TRBV5-1 to TRBJ2-5; the match to TRBD2 covers 10 bases. This CDR3 is 15 amino acids long. The germline V gene has CDR1 SGHRS and CDR2 YFSETQ. Germline trimming cut 3 bases from V and 3 bases from J; bases unmatched to any gene: 5. The CDR3 spells CASSWLAGEKETQYF. The CDR3 region has the DNA TGCGCCAGCAGCTGGCTAGCGGGGGAAAAAGAGACCCAGTACTTC.

The chain links TRBV5-4 to TRBJ1-1; D is perhaps TRBD1 (6 bases). There are 14 residues in the CDR3. Germline CDR1 is SGHNT and CDR2 is YYREEE (reference sequence). V was trimmed by 0 bases and J by 4 bases, leaving 10 bases between them. CDR3 sequence reads: CASSLVGGSTEAFF. Written as DNA, the CDR3 is TGTGCCAGCAGCTTGGTAGGGGGTAGCACTGAAGCTTTCTTT.

In this sample, this clone turned up once. V and J are TRBV5-1 and TRBJ1-1; possibly TRBD1 for D (6 bases). V was pared by 4 bases and J by 3 bases, with 13 bases between. Germline CDR1 reads SGHRS; CDR2 reads YFSETQ. The CDR3 is 14 residues long. DNA for the CDR3: TGCGCCAGCAGCGCCGACAGGACCTACACTGAAGCTTTCTTT. It yields the protein CASSADRTYTEAFF.

The chain links TRBV5-1 to TRBJ2-7; D is possibly TRBD2 (6 bases). Germline CDR1 SGHRS, CDR2 YFSETQ. The V and J ends lost 1 base and 2 bases respectively, with 13 bases between them. CDR3 size: 15 residues. The CDR3 protein is CASSLLGEAPYEQYF. The CDR3, as DNA: TGCGCCAGCAGCTTGTTGGGGGAGGCCCCCTACGAGCAGTACTTC.

The rearrangement joins TRBV7-9 to TRBJ2-6; no reliable D call. V dropped 4 bases and J dropped 0 bases, with 10 bases sitting between them. CDR1 and CDR2 from the germline V gene are SEHNR and FQNEAQ (reference sequence). This CDR3 is 16 amino acids long. The CDR3 nucleotides are TGTGCCAGCAGCTCCCACGGTAACTCTGGGGCCAACGTCCTGACTTTC. This encodes CASSSHGNSGANVLTF.

This chain connects TRBV6-1 to TRBJ1-2; no reliable D call. Trimming left V 0 bases short and J 4 bases short, with 6 bases between. There are 13 residues in the CDR3. The germline CDR1 and CDR2 sequences are MNHNS and SASEGT. The CDR3 nucleotides are TGTGCCAGCAGTGAAGCACAGAGCTATGGCTACACCTTC. Its protein product is CASSEAQSYGYTF.

J is TRBJ1-2 and V is TRBV11-2, with 10 bases lining up with TRBD1. Per the germline V gene, CDR1 is SGHAT and CDR2 is FQNNGV. V was pared by 4 bases and J by 2 bases, with 13 bases of the junction left unmatched. CDR3 length equals 18 residues. CDR3 in amino acids: CASSSMNQGQGKNYGYTF. The DNA for the CDR3 is TGTGCCAGCAGCTCCATGAATCAGGGACAGGGGAAAAACTATGGCTACACCTTC.

This clone was recorded a few times. The chain carries TRBV14 and TRBJ1-4; a weak D match, TRBD1 (6 bases). Per the germline V gene, CDR1 is SGHDN and CDR2 is FVKESK. Trimming pared 4 bases from V and 4 bases from J, leaving 13 bases between. This CDR3 spans 15 amino acids. The CDR3 region is CASSRVDSINEKLFF. DNA for the CDR3: TGTGCCAGCAGCCGCGTGGACAGTATTAATGAAAAACTGTTTTTT.

The chain joins TRBV5-1 to TRBJ2-1; 7 nucleotides align to TRBD1. CDR3 length: 14 amino acids. In germline, CDR1 is SGHRS, CDR2 YFSETQ. Losses at the gene ends were 4 bases for V and 4 bases for J; bases not matched to a gene: 5. CDR3 region: CASSGQGVYNEQFF. DNA for the CDR3: TGCGCCAGCAGCGGGCAGGGGGTGTACAATGAGCAGTTCTTC.

This chain connects TRBV9 to TRBJ2-7, with TRBD2 identical over 11 bases. Germline V gene lookup returns CDR1 SGDLS and CDR2 YYNGEE. This CDR3 comprises 15 residues. With V trimmed by 4 bases and J by 2 bases, 5 bases remained unmatched. CDR3 protein: CASSPRLAGPYEQYF. In DNA form, the CDR3 reads TGTGCCAGCAGCCCCCGACTAGCGGGGCCCTACGAGCAGTACTTC.

This chain uses TRBV2 with TRBJ2-3, with a tentative D call TRBD2 (7 bases). The CDR3 runs 14 residues. The V gene lost 6 bases and the J gene lost 1 base, with 11 bases spanning the gap. Germline V gene data show CDR1 as SNHLY and CDR2 as FYNNEI. Written as DNA, the CDR3 is TGTGCCAGCAGGGCGGGGGCCGGCACAGATACGCAGTATTTT. Its protein product is CASRAGAGTDTQYF.

This chain connects TRBV7-9 to TRBJ1-1, with D maybe TRBD1 (6 bases). The V and J ends lost 5 bases and 9 bases respectively, with 13 bases between them. The CDR3 is made up of 12 amino acids. Germline assignment: CDR1 SEHNR and CDR2 FQNEAQ (reference sequence). Written as DNA, the CDR3 is TGTGCCAGCAGCCCCCCCCAGGGGAAAGCTTTCTTT. This encodes CASSPPQGKAFF.

The rearrangement uses TRBV5-1 and TRBJ1-3, with TRBD1 matching over 8 bases. The length of the CDR3 is 16 residues. Germline V gives CDR1 SGHRS, CDR2 YFSETQ. Trimming took 5 bases from V and 1 from J; bases not matched to a gene: 8. The CDR3 is CASSRGQASSGNTIYF. As DNA, the CDR3 is TGCGCCAGCAGTCGGGGACAGGCCTCGTCTGGAAACACCATATATTTT.

The V call is TRBV15, the J call TRBJ1-1; D unclear. The V end was cut by 9 bases, the J end by 0 bases, with 11 bases between. The CDR3 has 13 residues. In germline, CDR1 is LNHNV, CDR2 YYDKDF (reference sequence). CDR3 sequence (DNA): TGTGCCACGGGGAGGCAGGTGAACACTGAAGCTTTCTTT. Its translation: CATGRQVNTEAFF.

This chain links TRBV5-6 with TRBJ1-5; perhaps TRBD1 as D (5 bases). V dropped 4 bases and J dropped 3 bases, with 26 bases sitting between them. Germline CDR1 and CDR2: SGHDT and YYEEEE. The CDR3 length is 19 residues. Here the CDR3 reads CASSRTSGGGGIFNQPQHF. The CDR3 region has the DNA TGTGCCAGCAGCCGCACATCAGGCGGGGGGGGTATATTCAATCAGCCCCAGCATTTT.

V usage is TRBV28 and J usage is TRBJ2-4; 9 nucleotides line up with TRBD1. Germline trimming cut 8 bases from V and 7 bases from J; bases unmatched to any gene: 9. Germline loops: CDR1 MDHEN, CDR2 SYDVKM. This CDR3 spans 14 amino acids. CDR3 residues: CASGGGTGRNIQYF. The CDR3 DNA follows: TGTGCCAGCGGCGGAGGGACAGGGCGGAACATTCAGTACTTC.

The rearrangement joins TRBV15 to TRBJ1-4; D remains ambiguous. Trimming removed 1 base at V and 0 bases at J, with 3 bases between. The CDR3 totals 14 residues. The germline gives CDR1 LNHNV, CDR2 YYDKDF (reference sequence). The CDR3 sequence is CATSRAATNEKLFF. The CDR3 DNA follows: TGTGCCACCAGCAGAGCGGCAACTAATGAAAAACTGTTTTTT.

CDR3 loop: CASSIDSVQDVYEQYF. The CDR3 DNA sequence: TGTGCCAGTAGTATAGATTCGGTGCAGGATGTCTACGAGCAGTACTTC. The genes are TRBV19 and TRBJ2-7; D is uncertain. CDR1 is LNHDA, CDR2 SQIVND, per germline (reference sequence). The CDR3 is made up of 16 amino acids. Trimming shortened V by 0 bases and J by 3 bases, and 15 bases separated the two germline ends.

The gene calls are TRBV9 and TRBJ1-2; D call uncertain. The V and J ends lost 3 bases and 4 bases respectively, with 10 bases between them. In germline, CDR1 is SGDLS, CDR2 YYNGEE. This CDR3 spans 13 amino acids. The CDR3 loop reads CASSAGSAYGYTF. The DNA for the CDR3 is TGTGCCAGCAGCGCGGGTTCGGCCTATGGCTACACCTTC.

This chain joins TRBV11-2 and TRBJ1-2; perhaps TRBD1 as D (6 bases). This CDR3 contains 11 residues. Trimming left V 7 bases short and J 8 bases short, with 11 bases between. Per the germline V gene, CDR1 is SGHAT and CDR2 is FQNNGV. The CDR3 region is CASTLGGGYTF. The CDR3 region has the DNA TGTGCCAGCACCCTAGGGGGAGGCTACACCTTC.

The genes are TRBV6-5 and TRBJ1-1; tentatively, D is TRBD1 (6 bases). Germline V gene lookup returns CDR1 MNHEY and CDR2 SVGAGI. The CDR3 runs to 15 residues. Between the trimmed V and J ends, which lost 2 bases and 3 bases, there was a span of 13 bases. The CDR3 sequence: CASSYGAGVYTEAFF. CDR3 in DNA: TGTGCCAGCAGTTACGGGGCAGGGGTATACACTGAAGCTTTCTTT.